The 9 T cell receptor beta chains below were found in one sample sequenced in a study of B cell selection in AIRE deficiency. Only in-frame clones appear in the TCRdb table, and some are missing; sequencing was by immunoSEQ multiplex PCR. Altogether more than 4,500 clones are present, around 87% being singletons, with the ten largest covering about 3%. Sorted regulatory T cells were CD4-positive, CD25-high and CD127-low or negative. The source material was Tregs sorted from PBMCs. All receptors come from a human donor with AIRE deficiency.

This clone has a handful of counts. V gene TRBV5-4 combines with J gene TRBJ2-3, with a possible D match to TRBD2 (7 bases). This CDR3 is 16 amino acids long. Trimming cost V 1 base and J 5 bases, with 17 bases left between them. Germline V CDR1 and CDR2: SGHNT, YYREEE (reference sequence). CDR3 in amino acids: CASSLTGGLSGDTQYF. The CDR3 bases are TGTGCCAGCAGCTTGACGGGGGGCCTATCCGGAGATACGCAGTATTTT.

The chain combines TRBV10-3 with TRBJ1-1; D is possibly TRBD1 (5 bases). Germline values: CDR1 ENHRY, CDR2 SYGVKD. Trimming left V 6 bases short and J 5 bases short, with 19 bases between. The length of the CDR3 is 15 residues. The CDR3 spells CAISDPTGGETEAFF. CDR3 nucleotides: TGTGCCATCAGCGACCCCACGGGGGGGGAAACTGAAGCTTTCTTT.

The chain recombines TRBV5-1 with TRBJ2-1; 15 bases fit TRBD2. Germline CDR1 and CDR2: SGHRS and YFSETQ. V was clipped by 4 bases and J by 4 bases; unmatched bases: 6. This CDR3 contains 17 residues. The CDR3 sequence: CASSLGTSGRIYNEQFF. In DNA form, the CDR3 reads TGCGCCAGCAGCCTCGGGACTAGCGGGAGGATATACAATGAGCAGTTCTTC. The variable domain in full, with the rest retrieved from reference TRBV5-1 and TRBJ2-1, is KAGVTQTPRYLIKTRGQQVTLSCSPISGHRSVSWYQQTPGQGLQFLFEYFSETQRNKGNFPGRFSGRQFSNSRSEMNVSTLELGDSALYLCASSLGTSGRIYNEQFFGPGTRLTVL.

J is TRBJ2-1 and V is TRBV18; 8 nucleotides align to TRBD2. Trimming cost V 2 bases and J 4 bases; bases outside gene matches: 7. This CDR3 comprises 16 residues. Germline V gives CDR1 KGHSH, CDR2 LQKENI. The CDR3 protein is CASSPSLGLGYNEQFF. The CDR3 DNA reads TGTGCCAGCTCACCATCTTTGGGACTAGGGTACAATGAGCAGTTCTTC.

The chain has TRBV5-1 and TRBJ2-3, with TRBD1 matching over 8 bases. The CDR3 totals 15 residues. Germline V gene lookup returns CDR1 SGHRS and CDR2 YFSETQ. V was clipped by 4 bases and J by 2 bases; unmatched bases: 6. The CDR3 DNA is TGCGCCAGCAGCCCGGGGACAGGATTCACAGATACGCAGTATTTT. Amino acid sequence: CASSPGTGFTDTQYF.

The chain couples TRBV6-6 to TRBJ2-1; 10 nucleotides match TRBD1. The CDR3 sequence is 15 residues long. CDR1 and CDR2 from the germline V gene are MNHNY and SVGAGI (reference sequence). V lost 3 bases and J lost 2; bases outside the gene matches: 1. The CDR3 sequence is CASSYGQGAYNEQFF. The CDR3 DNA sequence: TGTGCCAGCAGTTATGGACAGGGGGCCTACAATGAGCAGTTCTTC.

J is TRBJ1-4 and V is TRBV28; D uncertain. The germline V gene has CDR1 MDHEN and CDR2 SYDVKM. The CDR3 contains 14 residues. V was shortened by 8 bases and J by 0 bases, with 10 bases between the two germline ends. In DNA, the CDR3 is TGTGCCAGCCGGAATTTTGCAACTAATGAAAAACTGTTTTTT. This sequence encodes CASRNFATNEKLFF.

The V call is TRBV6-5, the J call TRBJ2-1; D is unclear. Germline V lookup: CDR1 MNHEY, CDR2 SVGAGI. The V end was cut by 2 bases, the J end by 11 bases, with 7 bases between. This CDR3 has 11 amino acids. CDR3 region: CASSYLGKQFF. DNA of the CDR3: TGTGCCAGCAGTTACCTCGGAAAGCAGTTCTTC.

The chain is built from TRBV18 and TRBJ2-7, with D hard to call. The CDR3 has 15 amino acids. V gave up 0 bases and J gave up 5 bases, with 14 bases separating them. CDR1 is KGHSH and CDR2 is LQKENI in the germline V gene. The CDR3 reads CASSPPNGKGHEQYF. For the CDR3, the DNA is TGTGCCAGCTCACCACCGAATGGCAAGGGCCACGAGCAGTACTTC.